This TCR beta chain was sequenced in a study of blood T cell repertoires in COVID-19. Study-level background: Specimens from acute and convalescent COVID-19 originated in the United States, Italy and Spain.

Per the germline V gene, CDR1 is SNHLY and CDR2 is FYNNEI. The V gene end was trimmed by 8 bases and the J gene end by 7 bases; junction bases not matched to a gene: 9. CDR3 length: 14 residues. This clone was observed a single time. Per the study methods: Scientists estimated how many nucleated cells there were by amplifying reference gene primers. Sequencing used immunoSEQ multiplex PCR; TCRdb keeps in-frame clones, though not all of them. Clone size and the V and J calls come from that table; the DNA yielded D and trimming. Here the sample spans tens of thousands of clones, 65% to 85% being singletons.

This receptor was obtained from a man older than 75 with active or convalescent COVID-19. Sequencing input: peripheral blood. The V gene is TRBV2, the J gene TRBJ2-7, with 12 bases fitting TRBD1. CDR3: CASERDRGLSEQYF. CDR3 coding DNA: TGTGCCAGCGAAAGGGACAGGGGGCTCTCAGAGCAGTACTTC.